This T cell receptor (beta chain) comes out of a study of T cells in Graves' hyperthyroidism and ophthalmopathy (dated by TCRdb to between 2018 and 2021). For context, the study as a whole: To identify TCR V-J signatures that set the groups apart, the researchers used a discovery cohort of roughly 100 patients, made up of under 50 with Graves' ophthalmopathy and some 56 with stable Graves' hyperthyroidism. The 100 discovery patients were randomly divided into training and test sets at a 7:3 ratio. After sampling, hyperthyroidism patients received methimazole starting at 30 mg daily, and ophthalmopathy patients received high-dose intravenous methylprednisolone. An independent validation cohort of under 20 hyperthyroidism patients and about 16 patients who later progressed to ophthalmopathy tested prospective prediction of ophthalmopathy. In roughly six Graves' hyperthyroidism patients, the study also compared T-cell repertoires from thyroid tissue with T-cell repertoires from blood. The paper describes TCR Vbeta CDR3 sequencing of 120 to 150 peripheral blood samples, made up of 43 ophthalmopathy patients, 70 to 75 hyperthyroidism patients and 17 progressor patients. Here is what the overall study found, with its caveats: No statistical method was used to set the sample size in advance, and investigators knew the group allocation. In validation, progression to ophthalmopathy was predicted by the model with 70.59% sensitivity and nearly 75% specificity, a median of around 6.5 months before onset. A model built on a 13 V-J signature distinguished ophthalmopathy from stable hyperthyroidism, reaching about 88% sensitivity and approximately 81% specificity in cross-validation and 80%/75% in testing. Most expanded thyroid clonotypes (frequency above 0.001) were also detected in blood, a finding suggesting that blood repertoires may reflect thyroid immune responses.

The study excluded patients with uncontrolled infections, other autoimmune diseases, pregnancy or lactation. Diagnoses were established on the basis of clinical symptoms, serum thyroxine and TRAb, thyroid ultrasound, and orbital computed tomography. Trizol reagent was used to extract total RNA, and RNA quality was then checked on an Agilent 2100 Bioanalyzer. On this clonotype: The antigen this receptor binds is unknown. Per-base qualities were not stored, and no clone one base away is much larger.

The germline V gene yields ENHRY for CDR1 and SYGVKD for CDR2. Trimming costs V 10 bases and J 4 bases, and their ends lie 13 bases apart. The CDR3, cysteine through phenylalanine, is 12 amino acids long. Of the read, only the CDR3 DNA is kept; its 36 bases are in frame from base 1. Amplification of TCR beta CDR3 regions was carried out from RNA transcripts. For the first round of RT-PCR on the TCR CDR3, the HTBI primer set was used together with the Qiagen OneStep RT-PCR kit. The libraries were constructed in a second round of multiplex PCR and then size-selected and purified. Libraries were sequenced paired-end with 100 bp reads on an Illumina HiSeq2000. The study's processing was this. Raw data were processed with SOAPnuke, discarding reads with adapters, uncalled bases, mean Phred below 15, or no exact constant-primer or identifier match. High-quality paired reads were merged with COPE v1.2.5, and unique nucleotide sequences were defined as clonotypes. MiTCR v1.1 was used to align clonotypes to the IMGT TRBV, TRBD and TRBJ reference segments. Analysis was restricted to V-J combinations with a frequency above 0.0001, which covered 98% to 99.2% of repertoires. A TCS score was defined as the ratio between F50 (clonal expansion) and ExV (chaos), using BLOSUM62-based TCRdist between CDR3 peptides within each V-J. Welch's t-statistics and random forest reduced some 510 V-J features to about 12, which were used in a naive Bayes classifier (R e1071). Thyroid-blood repertoire similarity was quantified with the Morisita-Horn index. The public sequencing data were trimmed at Q25 with fastp and processed into clonotypes with MiXCR by TCRdb, which kept only in-frame beta chains. Rows with a matching CDR3 protein are joined into one entry that keeps the most common DNA and genes. None of the V and J calls come from the authors' own analysis; TCRdb made them. Across this sample there are about 570,000 distinct CDR3 sequences, with approximately 44% seen only once. The ten largest account for over 15% of the sample.

The rearrangement joined TRBV10-3 to TRBJ2-5; 6 matching bases give a weak D call of TRBD1. Specimen: peripheral blood or thyroid tissue (not recorded which). The receptor was isolated from an adult woman with Graves' disease, either hyperthyroidism or ophthalmopathy (not recorded which). CDR3 region: CATGTGTETQYF. The DNA sequence reads TGTGCCACCGGTACAGGGACAGAGACCCAGTACTTC.